The 9 T cell receptor beta chains below come from one sample, sequenced in a study of chemoradiotherapy in HPV16-positive cancers (dated by TCRdb to between 2021 and 2023). Libraries were constructed by the immunoSEQ multiplex PCR assay. Not all clones reach the TCRdb copy of this immuneACCESS table, which keeps in-frame sequences only. Checked studies attribute under half of the gap to unresolved V genes and leave the rest unexplained. Across this sample there are 2,500 to 3,500 clones, with around four fifths seen only once. Together, the top ten hold 11% of the sample. Material: blood, obtained from a patient who underwent chemoradiotherapy. The source of these receptors is a human donor with HPV-associated anogenital cancer.

V and J are TRBV5-6 and TRBJ1-1; D is undetermined. There are 12 residues in the CDR3. V was pared by 3 bases and J by 1 base, with 4 bases between. Germline V gives CDR1 SGHDT, CDR2 YYEEEE. The CDR3 region has the DNA TGTGCCAGCAGCTCGGGGAACACTGAAGCTTTCTTT. The encoded protein is CASSSGNTEAFF.

The rearrangement links TRBV30 to TRBJ1-6, with 7 nucleotides matching TRBD1. J lost 8 bases, V lost 2 bases, and 9 bases had no gene match. The germline V gene has CDR1 GTSNPN and CDR2 SVGIG (reference sequence). The CDR3 length is 15 residues. Here the CDR3 reads CAWSNKTGNHSPLHF. The CDR3 DNA follows: TGTGCCTGGAGTAATAAGACAGGGAACCATTCACCCCTCCACTTT.

This rearrangement joins TRBV6-5 to TRBJ2-1, with 10 bases that match TRBD2. With 6 bases clipped from V and 7 bases from J, the junction kept 9 bases outside the gene matches. Germline-derived CDR1 and CDR2 are MNHEY and SVGAGI. The CDR3 loop spans 15 amino acids. CDR3 in DNA: TGTGCCAGCAGAGAGCGGGGGGGCCTCTCAAATGAGCAGTTCTTC. Protein: CASRERGGLSNEQFF.

The chain combines TRBV7-6 with TRBJ1-5; D is possibly TRBD1 (6 bases). V lost 3 bases, J lost 6 bases, and 15 bases lay in between. The CDR3 contains 15 residues. From germline, CDR1 is SGHVS and CDR2 FNYEAQ. Written as DNA, the CDR3 is TGTGCCAGCAGCTTTAGCGGGGGCCAAGGTCAGCCCCAGCATTTT. This codes for CASSFSGGQGQPQHF.

This chain connects TRBV29-1 to TRBJ1-2; D unresolved. The CDR3 is 11 amino acids. Germline V lookup: CDR1 SQVTM, CDR2 ANQGSEA. CDR3 protein: CSDEHEYGYTF. Written as DNA, the CDR3 is TGCAGTGACGAACACGAGTATGGCTACACCTTC.

This chain links TRBV2 with TRBJ2-3; perhaps TRBD1 as D (6 bases). The CDR3 is made up of 14 amino acids. V was pared by 4 bases and J by 2 bases, with 10 bases between. Germline V gene sequence: CDR1 SNHLY, CDR2 FYNNEI. In DNA, the CDR3 is TGTGCCAGCAGTGTACAGGGAGACACAGATACGCAGTATTTT. This codes for CASSVQGDTDTQYF.

Sample share makes this clone large (0.1 to 1%). The chain combines TRBV7-9 with TRBJ2-3; 7 bases align to TRBD1. The germline CDR1 and CDR2 sequences are SEHNR and FQNEAQ (reference sequence). The CDR3 has 16 amino acids. The V gene end was trimmed by 5 bases and the J gene end by 8 bases; junction bases not matched to a gene: 16. The CDR3 DNA is TGTGCCAGCAGCCTTCGGGACAGCTTCATCAGCGGTACGCAGTATTTT. This sequence encodes CASSLRDSFISGTQYF.

V gene TRBV2 combines with J gene TRBJ1-2, with D unclear. The CDR3 extends over 13 amino acids. CDR1 is SNHLY and CDR2 is FYNNEI in the germline V gene. The V end was cut by 3 bases, the J end by 3 bases, with 8 bases between. CDR3 loop: CASSEGQDYGYTF. In nucleotides, the CDR3 is TGTGCCAGCAGTGAGGGCCAGGACTATGGCTACACCTTC.

V gene TRBV28 combines with J gene TRBJ1-2; TRBD1 is a possible D gene (5 bases). Germline V lookup: CDR1 MDHEN, CDR2 SYDVKM. Between the trimmed V and J ends, which lost 7 bases and 4 bases, there was a span of 13 bases. The CDR3 contains 13 residues. CDR3 sequence reads: CASKLRGRYGYTF. CDR3 bases: TGTGCCAGCAAGTTAAGGGGACGCTATGGCTACACCTTC.